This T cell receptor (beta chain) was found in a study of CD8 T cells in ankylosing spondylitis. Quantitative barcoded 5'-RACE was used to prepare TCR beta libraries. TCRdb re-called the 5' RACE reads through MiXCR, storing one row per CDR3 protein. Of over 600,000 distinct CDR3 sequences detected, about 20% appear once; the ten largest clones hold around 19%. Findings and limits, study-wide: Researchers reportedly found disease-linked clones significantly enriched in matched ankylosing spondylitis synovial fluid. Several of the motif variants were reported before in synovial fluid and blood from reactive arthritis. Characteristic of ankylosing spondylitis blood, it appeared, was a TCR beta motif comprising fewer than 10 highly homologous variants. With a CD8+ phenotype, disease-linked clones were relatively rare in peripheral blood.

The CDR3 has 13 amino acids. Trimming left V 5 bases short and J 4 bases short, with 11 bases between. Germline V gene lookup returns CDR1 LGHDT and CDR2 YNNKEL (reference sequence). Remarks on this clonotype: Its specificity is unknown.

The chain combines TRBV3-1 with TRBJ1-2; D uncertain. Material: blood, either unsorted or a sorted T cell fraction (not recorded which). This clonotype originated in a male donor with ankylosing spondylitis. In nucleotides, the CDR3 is TGTGCCAGCAGCTCAGACCGATTCTATGGCTACACCTTC. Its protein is CASSSDRFYGYTF. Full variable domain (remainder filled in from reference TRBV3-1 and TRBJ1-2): DTAVSQTPKYLVTQMGNDKSIKCEQNLGHDTMYWYKQDSKKFLKIMFSYNNKELIINETVPNRFSPKSPDKAHLNLHINSLELGDSAVYFCASSSDRFYGYTFGSGTRLTVV.